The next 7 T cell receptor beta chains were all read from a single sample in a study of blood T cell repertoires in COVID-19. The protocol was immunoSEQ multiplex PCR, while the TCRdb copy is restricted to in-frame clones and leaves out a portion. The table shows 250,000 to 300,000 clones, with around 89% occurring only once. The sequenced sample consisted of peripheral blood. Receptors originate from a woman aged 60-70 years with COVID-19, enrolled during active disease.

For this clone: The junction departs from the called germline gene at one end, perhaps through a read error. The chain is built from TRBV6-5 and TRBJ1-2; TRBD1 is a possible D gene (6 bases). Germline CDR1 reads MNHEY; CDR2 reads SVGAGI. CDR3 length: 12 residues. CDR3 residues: CASSYDLGGQYF. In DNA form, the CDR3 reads TGTGCCAGCAGTTACGACCTGGGGGGGCAATACTTC.

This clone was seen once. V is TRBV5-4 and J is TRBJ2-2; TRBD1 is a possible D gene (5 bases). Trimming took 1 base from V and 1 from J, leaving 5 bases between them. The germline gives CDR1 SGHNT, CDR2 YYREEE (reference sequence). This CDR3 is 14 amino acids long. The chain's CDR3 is CASSLQGNTGELFF. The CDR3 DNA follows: TGTGCCAGCAGCTTGCAGGGGAACACCGGGGAGCTGTTTTTT.

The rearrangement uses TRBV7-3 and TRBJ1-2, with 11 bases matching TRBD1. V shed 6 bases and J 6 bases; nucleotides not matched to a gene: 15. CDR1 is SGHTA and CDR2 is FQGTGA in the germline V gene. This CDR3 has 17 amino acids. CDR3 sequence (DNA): TGTGCCAGCAGTCCTACCGGGACAGGGGGAATGAGGGATGGCTACACCTTC. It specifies CASSPTGTGGMRDGYTF.

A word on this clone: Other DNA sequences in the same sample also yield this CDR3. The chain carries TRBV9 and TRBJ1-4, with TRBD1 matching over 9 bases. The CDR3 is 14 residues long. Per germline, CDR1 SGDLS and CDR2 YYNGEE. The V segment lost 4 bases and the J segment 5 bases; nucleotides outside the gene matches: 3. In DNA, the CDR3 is TGTGCCAGCAGCTCCGGGACAGGGAATGAAAAACTGTTTTTT. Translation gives CASSSGTGNEKLFF.

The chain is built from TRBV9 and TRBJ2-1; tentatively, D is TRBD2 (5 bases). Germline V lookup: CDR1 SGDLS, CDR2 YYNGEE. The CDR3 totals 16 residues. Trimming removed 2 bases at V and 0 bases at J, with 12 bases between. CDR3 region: CASSVGRLSSYNEQFF. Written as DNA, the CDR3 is TGTGCCAGCAGCGTGGGGAGACTGAGCTCCTACAATGAGCAGTTCTTC.

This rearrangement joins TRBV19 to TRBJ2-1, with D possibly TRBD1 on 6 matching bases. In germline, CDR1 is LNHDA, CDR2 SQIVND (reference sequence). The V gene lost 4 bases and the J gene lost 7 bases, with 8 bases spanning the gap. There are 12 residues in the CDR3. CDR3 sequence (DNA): TGTGCCAGTAGTAGACAGGTAAATGAGCAGTTCTTC. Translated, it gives CASSRQVNEQFF.

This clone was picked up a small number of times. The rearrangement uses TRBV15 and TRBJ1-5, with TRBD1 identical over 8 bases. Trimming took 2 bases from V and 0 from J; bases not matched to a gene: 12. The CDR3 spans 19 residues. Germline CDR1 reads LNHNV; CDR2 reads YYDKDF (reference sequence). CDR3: CATSRLGQGEILSNQPQHF. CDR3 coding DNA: TGTGCCACCAGCAGACTCGGACAGGGCGAAATCCTTAGCAATCAGCCCCAGCATTTT.